This is a list of T cell receptor beta chains from one sample in a study of T cells after yellow fever vaccination. TCRdb recomputed calls from the 5' RACE reads with MiXCR, one row per CDR3 protein. This sample has more than 65,000 distinct CDR3 sequences, with 5% to 6.5% found just once. The source material was CD4+ T cells sorted from PBMCs, sampled roughly 14 days after the first yellow fever vaccination. These receptors all come from a man younger than 30 who received the YFV17D yellow fever vaccine. The CDR3 runs from the conserved cysteine through the conserved F or W. A D gene is named only where the DNA matches it firmly. Part of the rows lack a size; the others show once, few, many or a class for expanded clones.

j_call clone_size d_call v_call cdr3_nt cdr3_aa
TRBJ2-3 many TRBD2 TRBV6-4 TGTGCCAGCAGTCCACGGGGGGCAGATACGCAGTATTTT CASSPRGADTQYF
TRBJ2-4 many - TRBV4-2 TGTGCCAGCAGCCAAGATGGGGCGGTGCCGGGCGACATTCAGTACTTC CASSQDGAVPGDIQYF
TRBJ2-6 many TRBD1 TRBV5-1 TGCGCCAGCAGTGCAGGGGGCTTCGGGGCCAACGTCCTGACTTTC CASSAGGFGANVLTF
TRBJ1-1 many - TRBV7-2 TGTGCCAGCAGTGCGGACCGGAACACTGAAGCTTTCTTT CASSADRNTEAFF
TRBJ2-1 many - TRBV7-2 TGTGCCAGCAGTTCCCGGCCAAGCTCCTACAATGAGCAGTTCTTC CASSSRPSSYNEQFF
TRBJ2-3 many - TRBV9 TGTGCCAGCAGCCAAGTTAGAGATACGCAGTATTTT CASSQVRDTQYF
TRBJ1-1 many - TRBV11-1 TGTGCCAGCAGCTTCGTACGGGGACGCAGATGGACTGAAGCTTTCTTT CASSFVRGRRWTEAFF
TRBJ1-1 - TRBD1 TRBV28 TGTGCCAGCAGTTTCCGGGACAGTGGAGCTTTCTTT CASSFRDSGAFF
TRBJ1-2 many - TRBV24-1 TGTGCCACCAGTGATTCCTCGACAGGAGGCGAATCCGGGGATGGCTACACCTTC CATSDSSTGGESGDGYTF
TRBJ1-2 many TRBD1 TRBV12-3/TRBV12-4 TGTGCCAGCAGTTTCAGGGGGCAATTCAATGGCTACACCTTC CASSFRGQFNGYTF
TRBJ2-1 many - TRBV2 TGTGCCAGCAGTGTAACCGCGGAGCAGTTCTTC CASSVTAEQFF
TRBJ1-6 many TRBD1 TRBV4-3 TGCGCCAGCAGCCCCGACAGGGCCTATAATTCACCCCTCCACTTT CASSPDRAYNSPLHF
TRBJ2-5 many TRBD2 TRBV24-1 TGTGCCACCAGTGATGGGTTACTAGCGGACCAAGAGACCCAGTACTTC CATSDGLLADQETQYF
TRBJ2-1 - - TRBV5-1 TGCGCCAGCAGCTTGGGGGGCCTCTACAATGAGCAGTCCTTC CASSLGGLYNEQSF
TRBJ1-1 many TRBD1 TRBV5-1 TGCGCCAGCAGCTCGCCGGACAGGGCGGGGGTGAACACTGAAGCTTTCTTT CASSSPDRAGVNTEAFF